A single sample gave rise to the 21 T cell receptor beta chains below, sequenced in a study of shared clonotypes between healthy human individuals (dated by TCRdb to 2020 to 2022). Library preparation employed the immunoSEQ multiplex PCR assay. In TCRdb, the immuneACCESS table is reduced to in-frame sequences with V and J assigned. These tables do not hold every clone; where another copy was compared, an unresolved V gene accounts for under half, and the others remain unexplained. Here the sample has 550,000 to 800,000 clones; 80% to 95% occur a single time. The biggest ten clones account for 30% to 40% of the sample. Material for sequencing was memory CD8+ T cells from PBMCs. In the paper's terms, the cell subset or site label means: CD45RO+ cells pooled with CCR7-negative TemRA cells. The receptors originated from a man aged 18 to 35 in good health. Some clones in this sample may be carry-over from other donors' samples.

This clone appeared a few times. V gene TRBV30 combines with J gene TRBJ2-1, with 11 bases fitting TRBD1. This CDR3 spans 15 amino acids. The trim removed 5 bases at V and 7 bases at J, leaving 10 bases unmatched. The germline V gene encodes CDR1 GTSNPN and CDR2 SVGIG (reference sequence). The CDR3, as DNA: TGTGCCTGGGAACTCGGACAGGGGGCGCAGAATGAGCAGTTCTTC. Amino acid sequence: CAWELGQGAQNEQFF.

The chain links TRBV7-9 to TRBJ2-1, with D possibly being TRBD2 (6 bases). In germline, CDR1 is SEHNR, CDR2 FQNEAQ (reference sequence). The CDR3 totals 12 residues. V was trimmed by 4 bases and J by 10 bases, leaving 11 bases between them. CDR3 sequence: CASSSGLPEQFF. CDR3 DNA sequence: TGTGCCAGCAGCTCGGGACTTCCGGAGCAGTTCTTC.

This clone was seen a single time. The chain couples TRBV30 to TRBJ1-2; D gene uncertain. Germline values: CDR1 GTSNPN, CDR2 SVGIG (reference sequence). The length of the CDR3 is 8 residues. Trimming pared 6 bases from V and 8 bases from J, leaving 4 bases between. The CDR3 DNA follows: TGTGCCTGCCAAGGCTACACCTTC. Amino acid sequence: CACQGYTF. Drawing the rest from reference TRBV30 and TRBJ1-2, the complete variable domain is SQTIHQWPATLVQPVGSPLSLECTVEGTSNPNLYWYRQAAGRGLQLLFYSVGIGQISSEVPQNLSASRPQDRQFILSSKKLLLSDSGFYLCACQGYTFGSGTRLTVV.

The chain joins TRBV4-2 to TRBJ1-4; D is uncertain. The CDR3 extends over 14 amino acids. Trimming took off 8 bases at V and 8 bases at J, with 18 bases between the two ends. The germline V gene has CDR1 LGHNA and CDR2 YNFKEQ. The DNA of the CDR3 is TGTGCCAGCGCCAAAGACGGACGGTCAGAAAAACTGTTTTTT. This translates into CASAKDGRSEKLFF.

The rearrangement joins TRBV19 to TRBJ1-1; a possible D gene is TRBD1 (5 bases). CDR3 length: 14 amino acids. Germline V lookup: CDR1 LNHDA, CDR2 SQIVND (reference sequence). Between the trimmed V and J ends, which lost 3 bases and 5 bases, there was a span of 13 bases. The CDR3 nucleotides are TGTGCCAGTAGTATTCGGGCGGGGGGGACTGAAGCTTTCTTT. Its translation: CASSIRAGGTEAFF. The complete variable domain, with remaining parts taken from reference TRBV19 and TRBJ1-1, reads DGGITQSPKYLFRKEGQNVTLSCEQNLNHDAMYWYRQDPGQGLRLIYYSQIVNDFQKGDIAEGYSVSREKKESFPLTVTSAQKNPTAFYLCASSIRAGGTEAFFGQGTRLTVV.

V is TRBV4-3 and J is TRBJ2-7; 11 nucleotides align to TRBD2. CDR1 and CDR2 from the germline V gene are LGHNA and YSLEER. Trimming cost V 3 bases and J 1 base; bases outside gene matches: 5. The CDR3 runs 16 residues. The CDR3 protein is CASSQHLAGGSYEQYF. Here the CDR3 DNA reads TGCGCCAGCAGCCAGCACCTAGCGGGAGGATCCTACGAGCAGTACTTC.

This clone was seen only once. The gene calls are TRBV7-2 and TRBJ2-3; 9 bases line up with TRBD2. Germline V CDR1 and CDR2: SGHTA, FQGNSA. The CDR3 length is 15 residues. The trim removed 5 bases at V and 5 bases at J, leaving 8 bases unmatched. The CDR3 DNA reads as TGTGCCAGCAGCCTCCTAGCGGGACTCGGAGATACGCAGTATTTT. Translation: CASSLLAGLGDTQYF.

For the CDR3, the DNA is TGTGCCAGCAGTTTTGCCCTCGGGACTAGCGGGAGTAATGAGCAGTTCTTC. It translates to CASSFALGTSGSNEQFF. J is TRBJ2-1 and V is TRBV28, with 14 bases matching TRBD2. The germline gives CDR1 MDHEN, CDR2 SYDVKM. Trimming removed 3 bases from V and 7 bases from J; junction bases left unmatched: 8. This CDR3 is built from 17 residues.

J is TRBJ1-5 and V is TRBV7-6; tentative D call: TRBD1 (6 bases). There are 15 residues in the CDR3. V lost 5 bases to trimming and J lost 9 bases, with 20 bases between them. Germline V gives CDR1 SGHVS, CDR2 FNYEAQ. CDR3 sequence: CASSPFPQGAGPQHF. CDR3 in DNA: TGTGCCAGCAGCCCCTTTCCACAGGGCGCCGGGCCCCAGCATTTT.

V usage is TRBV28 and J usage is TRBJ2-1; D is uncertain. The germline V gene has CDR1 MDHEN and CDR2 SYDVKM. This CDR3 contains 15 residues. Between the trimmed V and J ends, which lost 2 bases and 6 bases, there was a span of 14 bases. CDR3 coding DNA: TGTGCCAGCAGTTTAATCCTTGGACCAGTCAATGAGCAGTTCTTC. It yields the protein CASSLILGPVNEQFF.

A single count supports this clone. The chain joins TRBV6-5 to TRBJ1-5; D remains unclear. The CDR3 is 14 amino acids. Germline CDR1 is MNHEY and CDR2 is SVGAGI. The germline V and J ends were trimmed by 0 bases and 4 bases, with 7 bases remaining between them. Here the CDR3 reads CASSYSGWNQPQHF. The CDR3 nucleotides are TGTGCCAGCAGTTACTCGGGGTGGAATCAGCCCCAGCATTTT.

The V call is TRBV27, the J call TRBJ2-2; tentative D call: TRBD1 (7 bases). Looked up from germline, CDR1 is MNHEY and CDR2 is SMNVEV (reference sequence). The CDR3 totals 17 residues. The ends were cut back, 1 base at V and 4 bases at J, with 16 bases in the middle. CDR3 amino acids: CASSLLGNRGLTGELFF. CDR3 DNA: TGTGCCAGCAGTTTATTGGGAAACAGGGGACTCACCGGGGAGCTGTTTTTT.

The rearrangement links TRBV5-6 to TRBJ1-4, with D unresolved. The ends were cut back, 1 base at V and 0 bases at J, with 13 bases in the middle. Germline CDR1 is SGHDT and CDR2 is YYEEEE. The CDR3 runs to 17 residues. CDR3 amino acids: CASSLWFTYATNEKLFF. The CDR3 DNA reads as TGTGCCAGCAGCTTGTGGTTCACCTATGCAACTAATGAAAAACTGTTTTTT.

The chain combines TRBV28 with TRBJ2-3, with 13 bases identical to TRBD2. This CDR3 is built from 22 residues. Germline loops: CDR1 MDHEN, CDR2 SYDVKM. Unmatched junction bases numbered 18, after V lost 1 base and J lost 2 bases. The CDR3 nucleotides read TGTGCCAGCAGTTTATCCTACTCCAGGACTAGCGGGAGAGAATATCTCACAGATACGCAGTATTTT. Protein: CASSLSYSRTSGREYLTDTQYF. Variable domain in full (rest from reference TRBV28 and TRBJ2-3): DVKVTQSSRYLVKRTGEKVFLECVQDMDHENMFWYRQDPGLGLRLIYFSYDVKMKEKGDIPEGYSVSREKKERFSLILESASTNQTSMYLCASSLSYSRTSGREYLTDTQYFGPGTRLTVL.

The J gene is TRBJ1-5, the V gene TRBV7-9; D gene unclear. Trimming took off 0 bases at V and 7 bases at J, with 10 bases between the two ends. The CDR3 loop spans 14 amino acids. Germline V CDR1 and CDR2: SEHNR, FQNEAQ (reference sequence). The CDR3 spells CASSLAREGQPQHF. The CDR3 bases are TGTGCCAGCAGCTTAGCAAGGGAAGGGCAGCCCCAGCATTTT.

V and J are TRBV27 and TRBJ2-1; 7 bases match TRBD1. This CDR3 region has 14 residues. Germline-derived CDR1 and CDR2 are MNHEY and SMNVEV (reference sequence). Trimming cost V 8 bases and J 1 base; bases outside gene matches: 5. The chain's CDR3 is CASGLRGSYNEQFF. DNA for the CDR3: TGTGCCAGCGGACTCAGGGGGTCCTACAATGAGCAGTTCTTC.

CDR3 in DNA: TGTGCCAGCAGCCCACCCGCGACAGGGAGGTACGAGCAGTACTTC. This codes for CASSPPATGRYEQYF. This sequence joins TRBV7-9 and TRBJ2-7, with D perhaps matching TRBD1 (7 bases). This CDR3 contains 15 residues. Trimming left V 5 bases short and J 4 bases short, with 18 bases between. The germline V gene encodes CDR1 SEHNR and CDR2 FQNEAQ (reference sequence).

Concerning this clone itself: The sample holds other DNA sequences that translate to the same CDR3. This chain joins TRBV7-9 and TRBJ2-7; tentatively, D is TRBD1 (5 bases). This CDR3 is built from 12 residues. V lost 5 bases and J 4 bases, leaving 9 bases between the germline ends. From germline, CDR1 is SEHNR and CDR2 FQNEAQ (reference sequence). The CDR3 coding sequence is TGTGCCAGCAGCCTGGGGCAATACGAGCAGTACTTC. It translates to CASSLGQYEQYF.

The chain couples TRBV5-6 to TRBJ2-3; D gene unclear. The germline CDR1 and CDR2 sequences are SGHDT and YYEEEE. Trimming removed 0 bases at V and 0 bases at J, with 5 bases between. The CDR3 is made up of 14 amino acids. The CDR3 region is CASSLDSSTDTQYF. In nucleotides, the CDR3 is TGTGCCAGCAGCTTGGACTCGAGCACAGATACGCAGTATTTT.

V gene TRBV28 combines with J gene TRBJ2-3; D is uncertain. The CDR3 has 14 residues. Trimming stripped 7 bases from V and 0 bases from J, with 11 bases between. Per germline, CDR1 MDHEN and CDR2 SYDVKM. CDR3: CASIPTDSTDTQYF. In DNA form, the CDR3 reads TGTGCCAGCATCCCCACGGACAGCACAGATACGCAGTATTTT.

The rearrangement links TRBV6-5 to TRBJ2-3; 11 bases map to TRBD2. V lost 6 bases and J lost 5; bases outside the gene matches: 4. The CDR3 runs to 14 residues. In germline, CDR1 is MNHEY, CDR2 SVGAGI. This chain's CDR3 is CASRPSGRQDTQYF. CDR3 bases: TGTGCCAGCAGGCCTAGCGGGAGGCAAGATACGCAGTATTTT.